This TCR beta chain was sequenced during a study of a mutant IDH1 vaccine in newly diagnosed glioma (dated by TCRdb to 2020 to 2023). For context, the study as a whole: Vaccination was initiated 4-6 weeks after radiotherapy alone, or concurrently with temozolomide cycles in the chemotherapy-containing groups. Visit V12 was the week-35 safety follow-up and visit V13 was the week-47 end of study. Longitudinal TCRB deep sequencing was performed for roughly 24 treated patients wherever samples were available for exploratory analyses. Peripheral blood samples were drawn at six visits, namely V03 (baseline), V05, V07, V10, V12 and V13. Before enrollment, patients had received standard therapy of radiotherapy alone, temozolomide alone, or radiochemotherapy with temozolomide; most received the combination. Of the approximately 30 treated patients, about 60% were male and 37.5% were female, and the mean age was roughly 38 years. Summary of the overall study and its limitations: Availability determined which PBMC samples were chosen for TCRB deep sequencing. Pseudoprogression appeared unrelated to alterations in the top peripheral T cell clonotypes detected by TCRB sequencing. Vaccine-induced immune responses across multiple MHC alleles were detected in approximately 93% of patients. It was noted by the authors that analyses of patient blood samples could not be reproduced owing to sample limitations.

Sample time point, as interpreted from the label and publication: week 47, end of study. Each vaccine dose was 300 ug of a 20-mer mutant IDH1 peptide in Montanide, given subcutaneously with topical imiquimod. Patients received eight vaccinations in weeks 1, 3, 5, 7, 11, 15, 19 and 23, corresponding to visits V03 through V10. Donors had newly diagnosed WHO grade 3 or 4 IDH1-mutant astrocytomas with loss of nuclear ATRX. The samples were drawn from NOA16, a multicentre, single-arm, open-label phase I trial in Germany that tested a mutant IDH1 peptide vaccine in humans for the first time. Genomic DNA for TCRB sequencing was extracted from EDTA blood using the DNeasy Blood and Tissue Kit. Via the germline V gene, CDR1 is SQVTM and CDR2 ANQGSEA. From the cysteine through the phenylalanine, the CDR3 covers 14 amino acids. This entry keeps only the CDR3 DNA: 42 bases, framed from base 1. Trimming removed 6 bases from V and 8 bases from J; the gene matches leave 14 bases unexplained.

On this clone itself: Which antigen it targets is not known. No base quality information exists; no much larger clone differs at one position.

Receptor amplification or capture employed the immunoSEQ multiplex PCR assay. Rearranged TCR beta chain sequences were amplified using the hsTCRB Kit according to the manufacturer's protocol. TCRB libraries were sequenced on an Illumina MiSeq. In the authors' own workflow: The kit vendor's proprietary platform handled demultiplexing, trimming and gene mapping. Imported from immuneACCESS, the table was reduced by TCRdb to in-frame sequences with V and J called. These copies leave out some clones; in studies compared against another copy, an unresolved V gene accounts for under half, and the cause of the remainder is not known. For V, J and clone size, that table is used; D and trimming come from the DNA. The sample includes approximately 56,000 clones, with around 75% observed a single time. The ten largest clones represent over 4.5% of the sample.

Recombination connected TRBV29-1 to TRBJ2-3, with 7 bases matching TRBD2. Here the sequenced sample was PBMCs, taken from a glioma patient whose treatment included an IDH1 peptide vaccine. The sequence was obtained from a man aged 45 to 65 with glioma. The bases read TGCAGCGTCTCCCCATTTACGGGGGGTGGTACGCAGTATTTT. This is translated as CSVSPFTGGGTQYF.